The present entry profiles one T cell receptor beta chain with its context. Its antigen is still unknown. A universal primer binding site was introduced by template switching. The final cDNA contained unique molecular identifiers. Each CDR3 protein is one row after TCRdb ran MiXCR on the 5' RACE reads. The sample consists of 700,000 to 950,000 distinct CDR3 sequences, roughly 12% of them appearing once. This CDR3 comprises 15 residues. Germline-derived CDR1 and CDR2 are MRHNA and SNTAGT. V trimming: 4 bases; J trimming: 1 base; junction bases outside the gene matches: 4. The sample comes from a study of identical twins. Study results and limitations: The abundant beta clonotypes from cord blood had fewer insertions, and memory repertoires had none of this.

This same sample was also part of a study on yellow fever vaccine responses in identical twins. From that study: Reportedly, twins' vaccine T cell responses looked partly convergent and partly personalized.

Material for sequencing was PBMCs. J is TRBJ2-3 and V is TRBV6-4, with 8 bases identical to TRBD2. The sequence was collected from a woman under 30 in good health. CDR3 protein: CASSVSGEGTDTQYF. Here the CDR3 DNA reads TGTGCCAGCAGTGTTAGCGGGGAAGGCACAGATACGCAGTATTTT.